These 16 T cell receptor beta chains were sequenced from one sample in a study of Ad26.COV2.S vaccination and SARS-CoV-2 variants (dated by TCRdb to the early 2020s). Sample treatment or condition, as interpreted from the label and publication: around 19 received Ad26.COV2.S at low or high dose, single or two shots; 5 received placebo; per-sample allocation not given. For vaccine and placebo recipients, the sequenced repertoires came from samples collected on day 63 after the first injection. Receptor amplification or capture employed the immunoSEQ multiplex PCR assay. As stored in TCRdb, this immuneACCESS dataset retains in-frame rearrangements with V and J assigned. A fraction of the clones does not appear; measured against another copy, unresolved V genes explain less than half of the discrepancy, and the remainder lacks a known reason. This sample lists 350,000 to 450,000 clones; about 91% were detected once. The biggest ten clones account for approximately 1.9% of the sample.

The source material was peripheral blood, sampled in a trial of Ad26.COV2.S vaccine versus placebo. Receptors were obtained from a person aged 18-60 years who received the Ad26.COV2.S COVID-19 vaccine or a placebo.

The rearrangement links TRBV19 to TRBJ2-5; D call uncertain. This CDR3 is 12 amino acids long. The V end lost 5 bases, the J end lost 1 base, and 5 bases lay between the germline ends. Germline V gene lookup returns CDR1 LNHDA and CDR2 SQIVND (reference sequence). CDR3 nucleotide sequence: TGTGCCAGTAGTCCCACCCAAGAGACCCAGTACTTC. It codes for CASSPTQETQYF. The complete variable domain, with remaining parts taken from reference TRBV19 and TRBJ2-5, reads DGGITQSPKYLFRKEGQNVTLSCEQNLNHDAMYWYRQDPGQGLRLIYYSQIVNDFQKGDIAEGYSVSREKKESFPLTVTSAQKNPTAFYLCASSPTQETQYFGPGTRLLVL.

This clone was counted a few times. This sequence joins TRBV2 and TRBJ2-7, with 10 bases matching TRBD2. The CDR3 runs 14 residues. Germline CDR1 is SNHLY and CDR2 is FYNNEI. J was trimmed by 2 bases and V by 5 bases; bases with no gene match: 3. The CDR3: CASSLAGVTYEQYF. CDR3 DNA sequence: TGTGCCAGCAGTCTAGCGGGAGTAACCTACGAGCAGTACTTC.

This chain links TRBV7-2 with TRBJ2-6; D not certain. Trimming took off 5 bases at V and 0 bases at J, with 14 bases between the two ends. Germline CDR1 reads SGHTA; CDR2 reads FQGNSA. The CDR3 runs 17 residues. CDR3 sequence: CASSPTVRHSGANVLTF. CDR3 DNA sequence: TGTGCCAGCAGCCCTACAGTCCGACACTCTGGGGCCAACGTCCTGACTTTC.

The J gene is TRBJ2-5, the V gene TRBV28, with TRBD2 identical over 8 bases. Germline values: CDR1 MDHEN, CDR2 SYDVKM. V trimming: 0 bases; J trimming: 0 bases; junction bases outside the gene matches: 9. The CDR3 extends over 18 amino acids. The CDR3 DNA reads as TGTGCCAGCAGTTTATGGGGGCTAGCGGGTCGTGACCAAGAGACCCAGTACTTC. Translated: CASSLWGLAGRDQETQYF. Together with reference TRBV28 and TRBJ2-5, the CDR3 gives the full variable domain: DVKVTQSSRYLVKRTGEKVFLECVQDMDHENMFWYRQDPGLGLRLIYFSYDVKMKEKGDIPEGYSVSREKKERFSLILESASTNQTSMYLCASSLWGLAGRDQETQYFGPGTRLLVL.

In this sample, this clone turned up once. The chain couples TRBV2 to TRBJ1-2; D is unclear. Germline V CDR1 and CDR2: SNHLY, FYNNEI. V lost 6 bases and J 10 bases, leaving 12 bases between the germline ends. The CDR3 has 11 residues. The CDR3: CASRRSEPYTF. The CDR3 DNA follows: TGTGCCAGCAGGAGGAGTGAACCCTACACCTTC.

This clone showed up just once. This rearrangement joins TRBV29-1 to TRBJ2-1; 7 nucleotides agree with TRBD2. There are 12 residues in the CDR3. The germline V gene has CDR1 SQVTM and CDR2 ANQGSEA. The ends lost 7 bases at V and 5 bases at J; junction bases unmatched: 5. DNA of the CDR3: TGCAGCGCGCTGGGAGGGGACAATGAGCAGTTCTTC. Its protein product is CSALGGDNEQFF.

The V call is TRBV30, the J call TRBJ1-4; D not resolved. Germline CDR1 is GTSNPN and CDR2 is SVGIG (reference sequence). The CDR3 length is 14 residues. Trimming shortened V by 1 base and J by 8 bases, and 14 bases separated the two germline ends. Here the CDR3 reads CAWSAGDGVEKLFF. DNA of the CDR3: TGTGCCTGGAGTGCCGGTGACGGGGTGGAAAAACTGTTTTTT.

This clone was seen only once. V and J are TRBV19 and TRBJ2-2, with a tentative D call TRBD1 (7 bases). V was clipped by 6 bases and J by 6 bases, with 14 bases between them. The V gene's germline CDR1 is LNHDA and CDR2 SQIVND (reference sequence). The CDR3 is made up of 14 amino acids. The CDR3 DNA follows: TGTGCCAGTAGCAGGGGGGTATCTTCCGGGGAGCTGTTTTTT. It yields the protein CASSRGVSSGELFF.

The chain uses TRBV4-1 and TRBJ2-3; D is undetermined. Germline lookup yields CDR1 MGHRA and CDR2 YSYEKL. This CDR3 is 14 amino acids long. Trimming stripped 0 bases from V and 6 bases from J, with 10 bases between. CDR3 protein: CASSQENVRDTQYF. In DNA form, the CDR3 reads TGCGCCAGCAGCCAAGAGAATGTCAGGGATACGCAGTATTTT.

In this sample, this clone turned up a few times. V is TRBV4-2 and J is TRBJ2-5, with TRBD2 matching 9 bases. CDR1 is LGHNA, CDR2 YNFKEQ, per germline. The CDR3 has 16 amino acids. Trimming took 0 bases from V and 1 from J; bases not matched to a gene: 3. The CDR3 DNA is TGTGCCAGCAGCCAAGAGTCTAGCGGGGCCCAAGAGACCCAGTACTTC. It codes for CASSQESSGAQETQYF.

The V call is TRBV5-1, the J call TRBJ2-7; 10 bases agree with TRBD1. V lost 1 base to trimming and J lost 0 bases; unmatched junction nucleotides: 10. There are 18 residues in the CDR3. Germline-derived CDR1 and CDR2 are SGHRS and YFSETQ. Here the CDR3 DNA reads TGCGCCAGCAGCTTGAGACAGGGGGCTCTTTTTAACTCCTACGAGCAGTACTTC. Its protein product is CASSLRQGALFNSYEQYF.

The V call is TRBV5-1, the J call TRBJ2-1; maybe TRBD2 (5 bases). CDR1 SGHRS and CDR2 YFSETQ come from the germline V gene. Trimming left V 2 bases short and J 3 bases short, with 15 bases between. The CDR3 is 16 residues long. The CDR3 DNA follows: TGCGCCAGCAGCTTCGGGCTCGGAGCGGTCTACAATGAGCAGTTCTTC. Residues: CASSFGLGAVYNEQFF.

J is TRBJ2-3 and V is TRBV19; 13 bases align to TRBD2. With 7 bases clipped from V and 3 bases from J, the junction kept 13 bases outside the gene matches. CDR3 size: 18 residues. The germline V gene has CDR1 LNHDA and CDR2 SQIVND (reference sequence). Here the CDR3 DNA reads TGTGCCAGTACAGGGACTAGCGGGACTTCCGGGGGGACAGATACGCAGTATTTT. It encodes CASTGTSGTSGGTDTQYF. Combining the CDR3 with reference TRBV19 and TRBJ2-3 gives the whole variable domain DGGITQSPKYLFRKEGQNVTLSCEQNLNHDAMYWYRQDPGQGLRLIYYSQIVNDFQKGDIAEGYSVSREKKESFPLTVTSAQKNPTAFYLCASTGTSGTSGGTDTQYFGPGTRLTVL.

This chain links TRBV5-1 with TRBJ2-5, with D tentatively TRBD2 (6 bases). This CDR3 region has 15 residues. V was trimmed by 0 bases and J by 4 bases, leaving 13 bases between them. Germline CDR1 reads SGHRS; CDR2 reads YFSETQ. CDR3 sequence reads: CASSLVVGGAETQYF. As DNA, the CDR3 is TGCGCCAGCAGCTTGGTTGTGGGGGGAGCAGAGACCCAGTACTTC. The whole variable domain, filled in from reference TRBV5-1 and TRBJ2-5, reads KAGVTQTPRYLIKTRGQQVTLSCSPISGHRSVSWYQQTPGQGLQFLFEYFSETQRNKGNFPGRFSGRQFSNSRSEMNVSTLELGDSALYLCASSLVVGGAETQYFGPGTRLLVL.

The rearrangement joins TRBV6-2 or TRBV6-3 to TRBJ2-1; tentative D call: TRBD1 (6 bases). V lost 5 bases and J lost 10, with 9 bases in between. Looked up from germline, CDR1 is MNHEY and CDR2 is SVGEGT. The CDR3 extends over 11 amino acids. In nucleotides, the CDR3 is TGTGCCAGCAGTCTTGGGACAGAGCAGTTCTTC. Protein sequence: CASSLGTEQFF.

The rearrangement joins TRBV5-6 to TRBJ2-5; D is possibly TRBD1 (6 bases). V shed 2 bases and J shed 0 bases, with 14 bases lying between them. Looked up from germline, CDR1 is SGHDT and CDR2 is YYEEEE. The CDR3 is 16 residues long. The CDR3 DNA follows: TGTGCCAGCAGCTTCCAGGGGACGCTGTACCAAGAGACCCAGTACTTC. Amino acids: CASSFQGTLYQETQYF.